One sample yielded the 10 T cell receptor beta chains listed below, sequenced in a study of blood T cells in healthy people across ages. A second roughly 6 to 12 cycle PCR used barcoded and J-beta primers. TCRdb re-derived calls from the 5' RACE reads in MiXCR, one entry per CDR3 protein. The sample consists of over 950,000 distinct CDR3 sequences, roughly two fifths of them appearing once. The sample taken for sequencing was blood. The receptors come from a man aged 18 to 29 in good health.

The chain carries TRBV7-2 and TRBJ1-2; 8 nucleotides align to TRBD1. J was trimmed by 7 bases and V by 6 bases; bases with no gene match: 10. The CDR3 length is 14 residues. Looked up from germline, CDR1 is SGHTA and CDR2 is FQGNSA. The CDR3 reads CASRLPGQGGGYTF. CDR3 coding DNA: TGTGCCAGCAGATTACCCGGACAGGGTGGTGGCTACACCTTC. Variable domain in full (rest from reference TRBV7-2 and TRBJ1-2): GAGVSQSPSNKVTEKGKDVELRCDPISGHTALYWYRQSLGQGLEFLIYFQGNSAPDKSGLPSDRFSAERTGGSVSTLTIQRTQQEDSAVYLCASRLPGQGGGYTFGSGTRLTVV.

The chain joins TRBV7-2 to TRBJ1-2, with a possible D match to TRBD1 (5 bases). CDR3 length: 16 residues. Per germline, CDR1 SGHTA and CDR2 FQGNSA. The germline V and J ends were trimmed by 1 base and 2 bases, with 14 bases remaining between them. The CDR3 coding sequence is TGTACCAGCAGCTTAGATTTTACTGGGGCCAACTATGGCTACACCTTC. Encoded protein: CTSSLDFTGANYGYTF.

This clonotype turned up a few times. The rearrangement links TRBV9 to TRBJ2-1, with D tentatively TRBD1 or TRBD2 (5 bases each). CDR1 and CDR2 from the germline V gene are SGDLS and YYNGEE. V dropped 3 bases and J dropped 6 bases, with 16 bases sitting between them. This CDR3 has 15 residues. The CDR3 protein is CASSDIGASVNEQFF. The CDR3 nucleotides are TGTGCCAGCAGCGATATCGGGGCTAGTGTCAATGAGCAGTTCTTC.

This clonotype was seen more than once but under ten times. The rearrangement joins TRBV28 to TRBJ1-6, with D perhaps TRBD1 (5 bases). Germline CDR1 MDHEN, CDR2 SYDVKM. The CDR3 is made up of 14 amino acids. V lost 8 bases and J lost 10, with 18 bases in between. In DNA, the CDR3 is TGTGCCAGCGTATCCGGGACGAGAAGGTCACCCCTCCACTTT. Translated: CASVSGTRRSPLHF.

V usage is TRBV4-2 and J usage is TRBJ1-4; D is perhaps TRBD1 (5 bases). CDR1 and CDR2 (germline): LGHNA, YNFKEQ. This CDR3 has 15 amino acids. The V end lost 0 bases, the J end lost 6 bases, and 11 bases lay between the germline ends. CDR3 sequence reads: CASSQEAGGDEKLFF. The CDR3 DNA reads TGTGCCAGCAGCCAAGAGGCGGGGGGAGATGAAAAACTGTTTTTT.

The chain uses TRBV5-4 and TRBJ1-1, with D perhaps matching TRBD1 (5 bases). Trimming cost V 2 bases and J 3 bases, with 11 bases left between them. Germline V gene sequence: CDR1 SGHNT, CDR2 YYREEE (reference sequence). CDR3 length: 14 residues. The CDR3 DNA is TGTGCCAGCAGCTTTGACAGATCGGACACTGAAGCTTTCTTT. Translation: CASSFDRSDTEAFF.

There are a few counts of this clonotype. The rearrangement links TRBV4-1 to TRBJ2-2; 7 nucleotides agree with TRBD1. This CDR3 is 18 amino acids long. CDR1 is MGHRA, CDR2 YSYEKL, per germline. The V segment lost 2 bases and the J segment 2 bases; nucleotides outside the gene matches: 11. The CDR3 region is CASSQKWLGDSNTGELFF. The CDR3 bases are TGCGCCAGCAGCCAAAAGTGGCTAGGGGACAGTAACACCGGGGAGCTGTTTTTT.

The chain recombines TRBV29-1 with TRBJ2-1; TRBD2 is a possible D gene (6 bases). The V end lost 7 bases, the J end lost 4 bases, and 20 bases lay between the germline ends. The CDR3 totals 15 residues. Per germline, CDR1 SQVTM and CDR2 ANQGSEA. CDR3 sequence reads: CSAGEWVTSYNEQFF. DNA for the CDR3: TGCAGCGCGGGGGAATGGGTCACCTCATACAATGAGCAGTTCTTC.

As concerns this clonotype: The junction shows a germline mismatch at one end, possibly a read error. This chain uses TRBV11-2 with TRBJ2-7, with TRBD2 matching 8 bases. The V gene's germline CDR1 is SGHAT and CDR2 FQNNGV. There are 15 residues in the CDR3. CDR3 DNA: TGTGCCGGCAGCTGGAGCGGGGGTTTACCCTACGAGCAGTACTTC. It yields the protein CAGSWSGGLPYEQYF.

The chain couples TRBV5-5 to TRBJ2-1; D gene ambiguous. V lost 1 base and J lost 0, with 11 bases in between. Per the germline V gene, CDR1 is SGHKS and CDR2 is YYEKEE (reference sequence). The CDR3 covers 16 residues. CDR3: CASSLLGQASYNEQFF. CDR3 bases: TGTGCCAGCAGCTTGTTGGGTCAGGCCTCCTACAATGAGCAGTTCTTC.